This T cell receptor beta chain derives from a study of CD8+ T cells in alopecia areata. Study context: Treatment of the treated patients consisted of oral tofacitinib, 5 to 10 mg twice daily. Study observations and caveats: The study also sequences resident alphabeta T cells of normal skin in scalp samples.

Samples from alopecia areata patients were lesional scalp punch biopsies and peripheral blood. Extraction and reverse transcription of RNA yielded cDNA as the sequencing template. Data came from immunoSEQ multiplex PCR; TCRdb stores just in-frame clones and leaves some out. The data contain some 170,000 clones, about 67% of them seen just once; the ten biggest clones take up roughly an eighth. With V trimmed by 3 bases and J by 3 bases, 5 bases remained unmatched. CDR3 size: 16 residues. Germline CDR1 SGHDT, CDR2 YYEEEE. As regards this clone: Its antigen is unidentified.

The input for sequencing was CD8+ T cells sorted from blood, taken at week 0. The chain joins TRBV5-6 to TRBJ2-2, with 10 bases that match TRBD2. This receptor was taken from a human donor with alopecia areata. The CDR3 reads CASSWGTSDYTGELFF. Here the CDR3 DNA reads TGTGCCAGCAGCTGGGGGACTAGCGACTACACCGGGGAGCTGTTTTTT.